The text below deals with one T cell receptor (beta chain). Trimming at V came to 6 bases and at J to 11 bases, leaving 14 bases not matched to a gene. The CDR3 spans 15 residues. Germline CDR1 is MNHEY and CDR2 is SMNVEV (reference sequence). These data belong to a study of cytomegalovirus exposure and HLA in healthy donors. Primers included in the PCR were 60 Vbeta and 13 Jbeta primers. Data came from immunoSEQ multiplex PCR; TCRdb stores just in-frame clones and leaves some out. The sample gives 130,000 or so clones, nearly 90% of which show up once; roughly 0.5% is in the top ten. Sequenced material: PBMCs. The source of this sequence is a woman aged 40 to 50 in good health and CMV-seronegative. The chain links TRBV27 to TRBJ1-1; 11 bases line up with TRBD1. The CDR3 protein is CASSARGQGAATAFF. The CDR3 nucleotides are TGTGCCAGCAGCGCTAGAGGACAGGGGGCGGCGACGGCTTTCTTT.